This is a list of T cell receptor beta chains from one sample in a study of shared clonotypes between healthy human individuals. Method: immunoSEQ multiplex PCR; TCRdb's copy keeps in-frame clones and lacks some. The data contain millions of clones, about 95% of them seen just once; the ten biggest clones take up about 1.1%. Sequencing was carried out using naive CD8+ T cells sorted from blood. These receptors were taken from a man aged 18 to 29 in good health. Both conserved end residues are part of each CDR3. A D gene is named only where the DNA matches it firmly. Clone size appears in some rows only: once, few, many, or a class for an expanded clone.

V: TRBV27
D: .
size: .
J: TRBJ2-7
DNA: TGTGCCAGCAGTTTGAGAGACAACGCCCGTTACGAGCAGTACTTC
CDR3: CASSLRDNARYEQYF

V: TRBV7-2
D: .
size: .
J: TRBJ2-3
DNA: TGTGCCAGCAGCTTGGGGGCCGGGATAGGATCAGATACGCAGTATTTT
CDR3: CASSLGAGIGSDTQYF

V: TRBV11-2
D: TRBD2
size: .
J: TRBJ2-1
DNA: TGTGCCAGCAGCTTCAGCGGGGGGGTCCGATATGAGCAGTTCTTC
CDR3: CASSFSGGVRYEQFF

V: TRBV27
D: TRBD1
size: once
J: TRBJ1-6
DNA: TGTGCCAGCAGTTTTGGGCAGGGGGCTGGTTCACCCCTCCACTTT
CDR3: CASSFGQGAGSPLHF

V: TRBV13
D: TRBD1
size: .
J: TRBJ2-3
DNA: TGTGCCAGCGGACCACAGGGGGCCGCAGATACGCAGTATTTT
CDR3: CASGPQGAADTQYF

V: TRBV4-1
D: TRBD1
size: .
J: TRBJ2-7
DNA: TGCGCCAGCAGCCATGGGGACAGTTCCTACGAGCAGTACTTC
CDR3: CASSHGDSSYEQYF

V: TRBV7-9
D: .
size: .
J: TRBJ2-5
DNA: TGTGCCACCTCCAGGGCTCCCCAAGAGACCCAGTACTTC
CDR3: CATSRAPQETQYF

V: TRBV11-2
D: .
size: once
J: TRBJ2-7
DNA: TGTGCCAGCAGCCCTCGGGGGAGCATCTACGAGCAGTACTTC
CDR3: CASSPRGSIYEQYF

V: TRBV5-1
D: TRBD2
size: .
J: TRBJ2-1
DNA: TGCGCCAGCAGCGCTAGCGGGAGTAGTGCCTACAATGAGCAGTTCTTC
CDR3: CASSASGSSAYNEQFF

V: TRBV6-6
D: TRBD1
size: .
J: TRBJ1-2
DNA: TGTGCCGGGACAGGGGGCGCGAGTGATGGCTACACCTTC
CDR3: CAGTGGASDGYTF

V: TRBV4-1
D: .
size: .
J: TRBJ2-7
DNA: TGCGCCAGCAGCCAAGCAGGTCAGGGGTCCTACGAGCAGTACTTC
CDR3: CASSQAGQGSYEQYF

V: TRBV2
D: .
size: .
J: TRBJ1-6
DNA: TGTGCCAGCAGTGAAGCAGGGGCGGGGGGTGACTCCTATAATTCACCCCTCCACTTT
CDR3: CASSEAGAGGDSYNSPLHF

V: TRBV27
D: .
size: .
J: TRBJ1-5
DNA: TGTGCCAGCAGTGAGACAGTGAATCAGCCCCAGCATTTT
CDR3: CASSETVNQPQHF

V: TRBV6-1
D: TRBD2
size: .
J: TRBJ2-3
DNA: TGTGCCAGCAGTGAAGATCTAGCGGGAGAGGGGGATACGCAGTATTTT
CDR3: CASSEDLAGEGDTQYF

V: TRBV5-4
D: .
size: .
J: TRBJ1-1
DNA: TGTGCCAGCAACTTAATGGGGGGGAACACTGAAGCTTTCTTT
CDR3: CASNLMGGNTEAFF

V: TRBV30
D: .
size: .
J: TRBJ2-1
DNA: TGTGCCTGGAGCGGGACCAGCTCCTACAATGAGCAGTTCTTC
CDR3: CAWSGTSSYNEQFF

V: TRBV2
D: TRBD1
size: .
J: TRBJ2-7
DNA: TGTGCCAGCAACAATCGAGCCGGGACAGGTTCCTACGAGCAGTACTTC
CDR3: CASNNRAGTGSYEQYF

V: TRBV25-1
D: .
size: .
J: TRBJ2-5
DNA: TGTGCCAGCAGTGAATATACAAGCCCATTTTCACCAGAGACCCAGTACTTC
CDR3: CASSEYTSPFSPETQYF

V: TRBV27
D: .
size: .
J: TRBJ2-1
DNA: TGTGCCAGCAGTTTATCAAAGACAAGTGAGCAGTTCTTC
CDR3: CASSLSKTSEQFF

V: TRBV30
D: TRBD1
size: .
J: TRBJ2-7
DNA: TGTGCCTGGAGTTGGACAGGGGCCGAGCAGTACTTC
CDR3: CAWSWTGAEQYF

V: TRBV7-8
D: TRBD2
size: .
J: TRBJ2-7
DNA: TGTGCCAGCAGCGACACCCTAGCGGGAGCTGGAACCTACGAGCAGTACTTC
CDR3: CASSDTLAGAGTYEQYF

V: TRBV10-2
D: TRBD2
size: .
J: TRBJ2-7
DNA: TGCGCCAGCAGTGAGTCGTTTTCGGGACTAGGTGCCCACGAGCAGTACTTC
CDR3: CASSESFSGLGAHEQYF

V: TRBV30
D: TRBD1
size: .
J: TRBJ2-2
DNA: TGTGCCTGGAGTGGGACAGGGACAGGGGAGCTGTTTTTT
CDR3: CAWSGTGTGELFF

V: TRBV12-5
D: .
size: .
J: TRBJ1-1
DNA: TGTGCTAGTGGTCTCGGCTCGACAGCCGTGGGAACTGAAGCTTTCTTT
CDR3: CASGLGSTAVGTEAFF

V: TRBV2
D: .
size: .
J: TRBJ2-7
DNA: TGTGCCAGCACCGAGGAGCCCAGAGAAGACGAGCAGTACTTC
CDR3: CASTEEPREDEQYF

V: TRBV7-2
D: .
size: .
J: TRBJ1-1
DNA: TGTGCCAGCAGCTTATTCGAGCCCAGGACCGTGAACACTGAAGCTTTCTTT
CDR3: CASSLFEPRTVNTEAFF

V: TRBV7-9
D: .
size: .
J: TRBJ1-4
DNA: TGTGCCAGCAGCTCCGAGACGGAGATGTTTTTT
CDR3: CASSSETEMFF

V: TRBV2
D: .
size: once
J: TRBJ2-1
DNA: TGTGCCAGCAGTGATACGGTATTTGAGCAGTTCTTC
CDR3: CASSDTVFEQFF

V: TRBV5-1
D: TRBD1
size: .
J: TRBJ1-1
DNA: TGCGCCAGCAGTCCCACAGGGGCAAGCACTGAAGCTTTCTTT
CDR3: CASSPTGASTEAFF

V: TRBV6-1
D: TRBD1
size: .
J: TRBJ1-6
DNA: TGTGCCAGCAGAGGCGGACAGGGCTTTAATTCACCCCTCCACTTT
CDR3: CASRGGQGFNSPLHF

V: TRBV18
D: TRBD1
size: .
J: TRBJ1-5
DNA: TGTGCCAGCTCGCGGACAGGGACCGATCAGCCCCAGCATTTT
CDR3: CASSRTGTDQPQHF

V: TRBV6-5
D: .
size: .
J: TRBJ2-2
DNA: TGTGCCAGCAGTTCCAGGGGTGGGACCGGGGAGCTGTTTTTT
CDR3: CASSSRGGTGELFF

V: TRBV5-6
D: .
size: .
J: TRBJ2-2
DNA: TGTGCCAGCAGCGGTTTTCCTCAGAACACCGGGGAGCTGTTTTTT
CDR3: CASSGFPQNTGELFF

V: TRBV6-6
D: .
size: .
J: TRBJ2-5
DNA: TGTGCCAGCAGTTACACGGCGTACCAAGAGACCCAGTACTTC
CDR3: CASSYTAYQETQYF

V: TRBV6-6
D: .
size: .
J: TRBJ1-5
DNA: TGTGCCAGCAGTTATGGGCAGACCAATCAGCCCCAGCATTTT
CDR3: CASSYGQTNQPQHF

V: TRBV7-9
D: TRBD1
size: .
J: TRBJ1-4
DNA: TGTGCCAGCAGCTCATACGGGACAGAGGGTGAAAAACTGTTTTTT
CDR3: CASSSYGTEGEKLFF

V: TRBV6-1
D: .
size: .
J: TRBJ2-1
DNA: TGTGCCAGTGATCCGACAGGTGGAGTGGTTGAGCAGTTCTTC
CDR3: CASDPTGGVVEQFF

V: TRBV5-1
D: TRBD2
size: once
J: TRBJ2-5
DNA: TGCGCCAGCAGCTTGGGGGCGGGGGTCCAAGAGACCCAGTACTTC
CDR3: CASSLGAGVQETQYF

V: TRBV7-9
D: TRBD1
size: .
J: TRBJ2-3
DNA: TGTGCCAGCAGCTTAGCGCAGGGGGCACAAGATACGCAGTATTTT
CDR3: CASSLAQGAQDTQYF

V: TRBV7-9
D: .
size: .
J: TRBJ1-2
DNA: TGTGCCAGCAGCTCCTGGGACGCCCCTAACTATGGCTACACCTTC
CDR3: CASSSWDAPNYGYTF

V: TRBV6-1
D: .
size: .
J: TRBJ2-1
DNA: TGTGCCAGCAGTGAAGGGTACACAAACTACAATGAGCAGTTCTTC
CDR3: CASSEGYTNYNEQFF

V: TRBV4-3
D: TRBD2
size: .
J: TRBJ2-1
DNA: TGCGCCAGCAGCCAGTCACTAGCGGGAGGGCCGGGGAATGAGCAGTTCTTC
CDR3: CASSQSLAGGPGNEQFF

V: TRBV29-1
D: .
size: .
J: TRBJ2-7
DNA: TGCAGCGTTGAAGATCGGAGCTCCACCTACGAGCAGTACTTC
CDR3: CSVEDRSSTYEQYF

V: TRBV6-1
D: TRBD1
size: .
J: TRBJ2-7
DNA: TGTGCCAGCAGTGAACGGACAGGGCTGGAGGGCGAGCAGTACTTC
CDR3: CASSERTGLEGEQYF

V: TRBV7-9
D: TRBD1
size: .
J: TRBJ1-1
DNA: TGTGCCAGCAGCACGACACGAGGGGGCTGGAACACTGAAGCTTTCTTT
CDR3: CASSTTRGGWNTEAFF

V: TRBV7-2
D: TRBD1
size: .
J: TRBJ2-2
DNA: TGTGCCAGCAGCTGGACAGGGGTAGCCGGGGAGCTGTTTTTT
CDR3: CASSWTGVAGELFF

V: TRBV4-1
D: TRBD1
size: .
J: TRBJ2-3
DNA: TGCGCCAGCAGCCAAGTAAGACAGGGGGGTTTGGGAGATACGCAGTATTTT
CDR3: CASSQVRQGGLGDTQYF

V: TRBV28
D: .
size: once
J: TRBJ2-3
DNA: TGTGCCAGCAGTTTAATTCCCCCAGGGAGCACAGATACGCAGTATTTT
CDR3: CASSLIPPGSTDTQYF